Below, 11 T cell receptor beta chains from the same sample are listed, as sequenced in a study of OX40 agonist ivuxolimab in advanced cancers. The data were produced by immunoSEQ multiplex PCR, yet TCRdb's version contains in-frame clones alone and is incomplete. This sample has tens of thousands of clones, with around 80% found just once. The source material was CD4+ or CD8+ T cells sorted from blood, sampled in a trial of the OX40 agonist ivuxolimab. These receptors all stem from an adult with an advanced solid tumor such as melanoma, head and neck, liver or kidney cancer.

The chain combines TRBV18 with TRBJ2-3, with 12 positions matching TRBD2. V dropped 2 bases and J dropped 0; count of bases not matched to a gene: 6. This CDR3 has 18 residues. Looked up from germline, CDR1 is KGHSH and CDR2 is LQKENI. The CDR3 coding sequence is TGTGCCAGCTCACCAGGACTAGCGGGGCTACTTAGCACAGATACGCAGTATTTT. Its translation: CASSPGLAGLLSTDTQYF.

The chain joins TRBV11-3 to TRBJ2-1, with 8 bases identical to TRBD2. Germline V gene lookup returns CDR1 SGHNT and CDR2 YENEEA. With V trimmed by 1 base and J by 6 bases, 11 bases remained unmatched. The CDR3 covers 17 residues. In DNA, the CDR3 is TGTGCCAGCAGCTTAGTCTCAGGAGCGGGGGTACGCAATGAGCAGTTCTTC. Its translation: CASSLVSGAGVRNEQFF.

The chain links TRBV14 to TRBJ2-3, with D tentatively TRBD2 (6 bases). CDR1 SGHDN and CDR2 FVKESK come from the germline V gene. The V end lost 4 bases, the J end lost 7 bases, and 12 bases lay between the germline ends. CDR3 length equals 13 residues. The CDR3 sequence: CASSPSRGNTQYF. CDR3 in DNA: TGTGCCAGCAGCCCGAGTCGGGGGAATACGCAGTATTTT. Full variable domain (outside the CDR3, taken from reference TRBV14 and TRBJ2-3): EAGVTQFPSHSVIEKGQTVTLRCDPISGHDNLYWYRRVMGKEIKFLLHFVKESKQDESGMPNNRFLAERTGGTYSTLKVQPAELEDSGVYFCASSPSRGNTQYFGPGTRLTVL.

A note on this clone: The same CDR3 also results from other DNA sequences found in this sample. In DNA form, the CDR3 reads TGCAGCGTTGAATTAGGCAGCTATGGCTACACCTTC. The encoded protein is CSVELGSYGYTF. This chain connects TRBV29-1 to TRBJ1-2; D unclear. Trimming removed 2 bases at V and 4 bases at J, with 8 bases between. Germline V gives CDR1 SQVTM, CDR2 ANQGSEA. CDR3 length: 12 amino acids.

The J gene is TRBJ1-6, the V gene TRBV30; perhaps TRBD1 as D (5 bases). CDR1 is GTSNPN, CDR2 SVGIG, per germline (reference sequence). Trimming left V 2 bases short and J 2 bases short, with 13 bases between. The length of the CDR3 is 16 residues. The DNA for the CDR3 is TGTGCCTGGAGTAGGTCACAGGACACCTATAATTCACCCCTCCACTTT. This translates into CAWSRSQDTYNSPLHF. The full variable domain, with the rest looked up from reference TRBV30 and TRBJ1-6, is SQTIHQWPATLVQPVGSPLSLECTVEGTSNPNLYWYRQAAGRGLQLLFYSVGIGQISSEVPQNLSASRPQDRQFILSSKKLLLSDSGFYLCAWSRSQDTYNSPLHFGNGTRLTVT.

V and J are TRBV7-9 and TRBJ2-7; D unresolved. The CDR3 length is 12 residues. CDR1 SEHNR and CDR2 FQNEAQ come from the germline V gene (reference sequence). V lost 2 bases, J lost 9 bases, and 11 bases lay in between. The CDR3 DNA follows: TGTGCCAGCAGCTTATGGTCATTTTCGCAGTACTTC. Translated: CASSLWSFSQYF.

This chain joins TRBV5-1 and TRBJ2-3, with a possible D match to TRBD2 (5 bases). Between the trimmed V and J ends, which lost 3 bases and 3 bases, there was a span of 8 bases. This CDR3 is 13 amino acids long. The germline CDR1 and CDR2 sequences are SGHRS and YFSETQ. CDR3 coding DNA: TGCGCCAGCAGCTCCGGGATAACAGATACGCAGTATTTT. It yields the protein CASSSGITDTQYF.

This clone was found once. This chain uses TRBV5-1 with TRBJ1-6; no reliable D call. Germline CDR1 reads SGHRS; CDR2 reads YFSETQ. V shed 0 bases and J shed 10 bases, with 11 bases lying between them. This CDR3 is 14 amino acids long. The CDR3 DNA reads as TGCGCCAGCAGCTTGGGGCAGACCTTCTCACCCCTCCACTTT. Its protein product is CASSLGQTFSPLHF.

The rearrangement links TRBV2 to TRBJ1-4; maybe TRBD1 (5 bases). V was trimmed by 6 bases and J by 4 bases, leaving 9 bases between them. The CDR3 extends over 13 amino acids. Germline assignment: CDR1 SNHLY and CDR2 FYNNEI. CDR3 residues: CASRFRVNEKLFF. The CDR3, as DNA: TGTGCCAGCAGATTCAGGGTTAATGAAAAACTGTTTTTT. The variable domain in full, with the rest retrieved from reference TRBV2 and TRBJ1-4, is EPEVTQTPSHQVTQMGQEVILRCVPISNHLYFYWYRQILGQKVEFLVSFYNNEISEKSEIFDDQFSVERPDGSNFTLKIRSTKLEDSAMYFCASRFRVNEKLFFGSGTQLSVL.

The V and J genes are TRBV15 and TRBJ1-1; D is uncertain. Germline V gene lookup returns CDR1 LNHNV and CDR2 YYDKDF (reference sequence). Between the trimmed V and J ends, which lost 0 bases and 8 bases, there was a span of 10 bases. CDR3 size: 13 residues. The DNA of the CDR3 is TGTGCCACCAGCAGAGATCTTATAGGGGAAGCTTTCTTT. Translating gives CATSRDLIGEAFF.

The rearrangement uses TRBV6-5 and TRBJ1-1; no firm D call. The CDR3 has 15 amino acids. Germline V CDR1 and CDR2: MNHEY, SVGAGI. The V and J ends lost 2 bases and 1 base respectively, with 11 bases between them. The CDR3 DNA follows: TGTGCCAGCAGTTACCCAATTGCGGGGAACACTGAAGCTTTCTTT. It encodes CASSYPIAGNTEAFF.